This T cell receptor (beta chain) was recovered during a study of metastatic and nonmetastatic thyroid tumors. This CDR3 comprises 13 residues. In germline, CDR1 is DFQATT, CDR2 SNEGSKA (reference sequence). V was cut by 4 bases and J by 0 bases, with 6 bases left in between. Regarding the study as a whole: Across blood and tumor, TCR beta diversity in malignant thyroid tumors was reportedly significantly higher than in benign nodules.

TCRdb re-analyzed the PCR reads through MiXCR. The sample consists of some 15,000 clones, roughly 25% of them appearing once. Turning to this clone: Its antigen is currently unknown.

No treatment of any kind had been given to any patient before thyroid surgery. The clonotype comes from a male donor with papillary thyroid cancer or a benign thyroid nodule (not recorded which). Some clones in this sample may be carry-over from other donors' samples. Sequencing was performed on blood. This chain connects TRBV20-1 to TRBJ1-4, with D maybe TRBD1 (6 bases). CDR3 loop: CSANRATNEKLFF. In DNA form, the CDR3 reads TGCAGTGCTAACAGGGCAACTAATGAAAAACTGTTTTTT.